Following are 30 T cell receptor beta chains from one sample sequenced in a study of blood T cell repertoires in COVID-19 (dated by TCRdb to 2018 to 2021). Libraries were constructed by the immunoSEQ multiplex PCR assay. Entries here come from immuneACCESS through TCRdb and include only in-frame sequences with V and J called. Some clones fail to appear in such tables; in the studies checked, an unresolved V gene covers under half of the shortfall, and the cause of the remainder is unknown. The sample table holds some 79,000 clones, of which more than 85% were seen once. 14% of the sample belongs to the ten largest clones. Sequencing was performed on peripheral blood. The receptors here all came from a man between 65 and 85 years old with active or convalescent COVID-19.

This chain links TRBV28 with TRBJ1-2; 8 positions match TRBD1. V shed 6 bases and J 5 bases; nucleotides not matched to a gene: 5. CDR3 length: 13 residues. Germline V gene data show CDR1 as MDHEN and CDR2 as SYDVKM. CDR3 region: CASSQGARYGYTF. DNA of the CDR3: TGTGCCAGCAGCCAGGGGGCTAGGTATGGCTACACCTTC.

The rearrangement uses TRBV6-5 and TRBJ2-6, with a weak D call TRBD1 (5 bases). The CDR3 has 14 residues. CDR1 MNHEY and CDR2 SVGAGI come from the germline V gene. Deletions cut 7 bases from V and 1 base from J, with 8 bases between. In nucleotides, the CDR3 is TGTGCCAGCATCAGGGCTTCTGGGGCCAACGTCCTGACTTTC. Encoded protein: CASIRASGANVLTF.

The rearrangement links TRBV28 to TRBJ1-5, with a possible D match to TRBD1 (6 bases). The CDR3 covers 17 residues. Looked up from germline, CDR1 is MDHEN and CDR2 is SYDVKM. V was pared by 5 bases and J by 1 base, with 18 bases between. CDR3 region: CASSPSLGQISNQPQHF. The DNA of the CDR3 is TGTGCCAGCAGTCCGTCCCTGGGACAAATAAGCAATCAGCCCCAGCATTTT.

This clone was seen a few times. V is TRBV7-9 and J is TRBJ2-1; 9 nucleotides match TRBD2. CDR3 length: 15 amino acids. Germline V gives CDR1 SEHNR, CDR2 FQNEAQ (reference sequence). V shed 1 base, J shed 6 bases, and the junction held 4 bases outside the gene matches. CDR3 sequence reads: CASSLGLAGFNEQFF. The DNA for the CDR3 is TGTGCCAGCAGCTTAGGCCTAGCGGGATTCAATGAGCAGTTCTTC.

The chain carries TRBV6-5 and TRBJ1-4; D possibly corresponds to TRBD1 (5 bases). The germline V gene has CDR1 MNHEY and CDR2 SVGAGI. Trimming left V 6 bases short and J 5 bases short, with 13 bases between. This CDR3 is built from 14 residues. CDR3 protein: CASSQSTVNEKLFF. The DNA of the CDR3 is TGTGCCAGCAGCCAATCGACAGTAAATGAAAAACTGTTTTTT.

This clone turned up a few times. The chain carries TRBV5-1 and TRBJ2-7; 9 bases are a match to TRBD1. This CDR3 region has 14 residues. Germline CDR1 and CDR2: SGHRS and YFSETQ. With 4 bases clipped from V and 3 bases from J, the junction kept 5 bases outside the gene matches. The CDR3 DNA sequence: TGCGCCAGCAGCGACAGGGGGACTTTCTACGAGCAGTACTTC. This gives the protein CASSDRGTFYEQYF.

CDR3 region: CASSLGGANSPLHF. CDR3 DNA sequence: TGTGCCAGCAGCTTAGGCGGGGCTAATTCACCCCTCCACTTT. This chain uses TRBV5-5 with TRBJ1-6; D may be TRBD1 (5 bases). The germline V gene encodes CDR1 SGHKS and CDR2 YYEKEE (reference sequence). Deletions cut 2 bases from V and 6 bases from J, with 9 bases between. The CDR3 contains 14 residues.

This clone was found once. The V and J genes are TRBV6-5 and TRBJ1-5; TRBD1 agrees at 9 bases. This CDR3 has 16 amino acids. CDR1 is MNHEY, CDR2 SVGAGI, per germline. V was clipped by 0 bases and J by 6 bases; unmatched bases: 6. The CDR3 reads CASSYSRGTGIQPQHF. The CDR3 DNA is TGTGCCAGCAGTTACTCACGCGGGACAGGGATTCAGCCCCAGCATTTT.

The V gene is TRBV4-2, the J gene TRBJ2-1; possible D gene TRBD2, 5 bases. The CDR3 is 15 amino acids. Germline assignment: CDR1 LGHNA and CDR2 YNFKEQ. Deletions cut 1 base from V and 8 bases from J, with 15 bases between. The CDR3, as DNA: TGTGCCAGCAGCCAAGGAGCACAACAGAGGGATGAGCAGTTCTTC. The encoded protein is CASSQGAQQRDEQFF.

The chain joins TRBV3-1 (or the pseudogene TRBV3-2) to TRBJ1-5, with D unresolved. CDR1 and CDR2 (germline): LGHDT, YNNKEL (reference sequence). The CDR3 consists of 14 residues. V was shortened by 3 bases and J by 1 base, with 7 bases between the two germline ends. The CDR3 protein is CASSQGGSNQPQHF. DNA of the CDR3: TGTGCCAGCAGCCAGGGAGGGAGCAATCAGCCCCAGCATTTT.

As DNA, the CDR3 is TGTGCCAGTAGTATAGATGGCGGGGACGGTGTCAATCAGCCCCAGCATTTT. This translates into CASSIDGGDGVNQPQHF. The chain joins TRBV19 to TRBJ1-5; D is perhaps TRBD1 (5 bases). The germline CDR1 and CDR2 sequences are LNHDA and SQIVND (reference sequence). The CDR3 totals 17 residues. V was cut by 0 bases and J by 3 bases, with 15 bases left in between. Based on the CDR3 plus reference TRBV19 and TRBJ1-5, the full variable domain is DGGITQSPKYLFRKEGQNVTLSCEQNLNHDAMYWYRQDPGQGLRLIYYSQIVNDFQKGDIAEGYSVSREKKESFPLTVTSAQKNPTAFYLCASSIDGGDGVNQPQHFGDGTRLSIL.

The chain is built from TRBV18 and TRBJ1-1; the match to TRBD1 covers 8 bases. Germline V CDR1 and CDR2: KGHSH, LQKENI. V was pared by 6 bases and J by 5 bases, with 8 bases of the junction left unmatched. The CDR3 consists of 14 residues. CDR3 nucleotides: TGTGCCAGCTCCTGGGGACAGGTCTGGACTGAAGCTTTCTTT. Its translation: CASSWGQVWTEAFF.

The chain is built from TRBV2 and TRBJ2-7; TRBD1 is a possible D gene (6 bases). The CDR3 runs to 13 residues. Germline assignment: CDR1 SNHLY and CDR2 FYNNEI. Trimming took 6 bases from V and 5 from J, leaving 14 bases between them. The CDR3 protein is CASRLNRDHEQYF. CDR3 in DNA: TGTGCCAGCAGATTAAACAGGGACCACGAGCAGTACTTC.

V gene TRBV29-1 combines with J gene TRBJ2-5, with D uncertain. Germline CDR1 SQVTM, CDR2 ANQGSEA. The CDR3 runs to 12 residues. Trimming took 2 bases from V and 2 from J, leaving 6 bases between them. The CDR3 DNA reads as TGCAGCGTTGAATTCAGACAAGAGACCCAGTACTTC. It is translated as CSVEFRQETQYF.

V gene TRBV15 combines with J gene TRBJ2-6; 9 nucleotides line up with TRBD1. Germline CDR1 reads LNHNV; CDR2 reads YYDKDF (reference sequence). CDR3 length: 18 amino acids. V was clipped by 3 bases and J by 5 bases; unmatched bases: 11. The DNA of the CDR3 is TGTGCCACCAGCAGCCCGTCCGGGACAGGGCCTTGGGCCAACGTCCTGACTTTC. Protein sequence: CATSSPSGTGPWANVLTF.

The V call is TRBV18, the J call TRBJ1-1; no reliable D call. Trimming took 6 bases from V and 1 from J, leaving 9 bases between them. The germline CDR1 and CDR2 sequences are KGHSH and LQKENI. The CDR3 covers 13 residues. CDR3 protein: CASSGDWNTEAFF. The CDR3 DNA is TGTGCCAGCTCCGGAGATTGGAACACTGAAGCTTTCTTT.

DNA for the CDR3: TGTGCCAGCTCTATAAGACAGGGTGGGTTCACTGAAGCTTTCTTT. It yields the protein CASSIRQGGFTEAFF. The chain carries TRBV6-6 and TRBJ1-1, with 7 bases that match TRBD1. This CDR3 contains 15 residues. The trim removed 8 bases at V and 4 bases at J, leaving 13 bases unmatched. The germline V gene has CDR1 MNHNY and CDR2 SVGAGI (reference sequence).

This chain connects TRBV18 to TRBJ2-7; a weak D match, TRBD1 (6 bases). The CDR3 is made up of 15 amino acids. Germline lookup yields CDR1 KGHSH and CDR2 LQKENI. Trimming removed 2 bases from V and 0 bases from J, with 11 bases in between. In nucleotides, the CDR3 is TGTGCCAGCTCACCAGCCGGGACAAGCTCCTACGAGCAGTACTTC. Protein: CASSPAGTSSYEQYF.

The rearrangement links TRBV28 to TRBJ2-7; 7 bases are a match to TRBD2. The germline V gene encodes CDR1 MDHEN and CDR2 SYDVKM. CDR3 length: 12 amino acids. The J segment lost 4 bases and the V segment lost 8 bases, leaving 5 bases of the junction unmatched. CDR3 residues: CASSGGRYEQYF. The CDR3 nucleotides read TGTGCCAGCTCGGGGGGTAGGTACGAGCAGTACTTC.

This chain links TRBV19 with TRBJ1-5; weak D call: TRBD1 (6 bases). The V end was cut by 1 base, the J end by 11 bases, with 18 bases between. Germline V gene lookup returns CDR1 LNHDA and CDR2 SQIVND (reference sequence). The length of the CDR3 is 15 residues. In DNA, the CDR3 is TGTGCCAGTAGTATAGGAGACAGGACTCTGGGGTCCCAGCATTTT. Amino acids: CASSIGDRTLGSQHF. Variable domain in full (rest from reference TRBV19 and TRBJ1-5): DGGITQSPKYLFRKEGQNVTLSCEQNLNHDAMYWYRQDPGQGLRLIYYSQIVNDFQKGDIAEGYSVSREKKESFPLTVTSAQKNPTAFYLCASSIGDRTLGSQHFGDGTRLSIL.

The gene calls are TRBV5-6 and TRBJ1-2; no definite D call. The CDR3 is 13 residues long. Deletions cut 4 bases from V and 8 bases from J, with 15 bases between. Germline lookup yields CDR1 SGHDT and CDR2 YYEEEE. The DNA for the CDR3 is TGTGCCAGCAGCCGCCGAGGACGGGAAGGCTACACCTTC. Its translation: CASSRRGREGYTF. Variable domain in full (rest from reference TRBV5-6 and TRBJ1-2): DAGVTQSPTHLIKTRGQQVTLRCSPKSGHDTVSWYQQALGQGPQFIFQYYEEEERQRGNFPDRFSGHQFPNYSSELNVNALLLGDSALYLCASSRRGREGYTFGSGTRLTVV.

The chain carries TRBV9 and TRBJ2-1; 8 bases line up with TRBD2. After removal of 4 bases from V and 1 base from J, the junction contained 4 bases not matched to a gene. CDR1 SGDLS and CDR2 YYNGEE come from the germline V gene. The CDR3 is made up of 15 amino acids. The CDR3 DNA follows: TGTGCCAGCAGCAGCCGGGAGGGGTCCTACAATGAGCAGTTCTTC. It translates to CASSSREGSYNEQFF.

The chain is built from TRBV19 and TRBJ2-1; D may be TRBD2 (6 bases). The CDR3 contains 15 residues. Trimming took off 6 bases at V and 0 bases at J, with 12 bases between the two ends. Germline CDR1 reads LNHDA; CDR2 reads SQIVND (reference sequence). This chain's CDR3 is CASSGSGSSYNEQFF. The CDR3 DNA reads TGTGCCAGTAGCGGTAGCGGAAGCTCCTACAATGAGCAGTTCTTC.

This chain uses TRBV7-2 with TRBJ2-2; TRBD1 agrees at 7 bases. The CDR3 covers 16 residues. CDR1 is SGHTA and CDR2 is FQGNSA in the germline V gene. V was clipped by 2 bases and J by 0 bases; unmatched bases: 3. The DNA for the CDR3 is TGTGCCAGCAGCTTATCCGGGACAGCGAACACCGGGGAGCTGTTTTTT. It codes for CASSLSGTANTGELFF.

This rearrangement joins TRBV11-2 to TRBJ1-1, with TRBD1 matching 8 bases. With V trimmed by 5 bases and J by 3 bases, 11 bases remained unmatched. CDR3 length: 16 residues. CDR1 is SGHAT, CDR2 FQNNGV, per germline. CDR3 loop: CASSPRTGMGHTEAFF. CDR3 DNA: TGTGCCAGCAGCCCCCGGACAGGGATGGGGCACACTGAAGCTTTCTTT.

The V gene is TRBV19, the J gene TRBJ2-7, with 8 positions matching TRBD1. The ends lost 3 bases at V and 5 bases at J; junction bases unmatched: 6. Looked up from germline, CDR1 is LNHDA and CDR2 is SQIVND (reference sequence). This CDR3 has 14 residues. CDR3 sequence (DNA): TGTGCCAGTAGTATCAGACAGGGGCCCAACGAGCAGTACTTC. Translation: CASSIRQGPNEQYF.

V and J are TRBV2 and TRBJ1-5; D possibly corresponds to TRBD1 (5 bases). The CDR3 consists of 16 residues. V lost 3 bases and J 0 bases, leaving 12 bases between the germline ends. CDR1 and CDR2 from the germline V gene are SNHLY and FYNNEI. This chain's CDR3 is CASSDRQTNSNQPQHF. The CDR3 nucleotides are TGTGCCAGCAGTGATCGACAGACAAATAGCAATCAGCCCCAGCATTTT.

This clone was seen just once. The chain recombines TRBV5-1 with TRBJ1-6, with 7 bases matching TRBD1. Germline-derived CDR1 and CDR2 are SGHRS and YFSETQ. The CDR3 is made up of 15 amino acids. V was pared by 4 bases and J by 8 bases, with 9 bases of the junction left unmatched. The CDR3 loop reads CASSRTGTADSPLHF. CDR3 sequence (DNA): TGCGCCAGCAGCCGGACCGGGACAGCCGATTCACCCCTCCACTTT. Combining the CDR3 with reference TRBV5-1 and TRBJ1-6 gives the whole variable domain KAGVTQTPRYLIKTRGQQVTLSCSPISGHRSVSWYQQTPGQGLQFLFEYFSETQRNKGNFPGRFSGRQFSNSRSEMNVSTLELGDSALYLCASSRTGTADSPLHFGNGTRLTVT.

V usage is TRBV6-2 or TRBV6-3 and J usage is TRBJ1-1, with D perhaps TRBD1 (5 bases). The CDR3 length is 16 residues. Germline V gene lookup returns CDR1 MNHEY and CDR2 SVGEGT. V was cut by 5 bases and J by 7 bases, with 23 bases left in between. CDR3 DNA sequence: TGTGCCAGCAGTCCAACCCCCAGGGCTGCCTCTCGTGAAGCTTTCTTT. Its translation: CASSPTPRAASREAFF.

The chain's CDR3 is CSALLGTGNQPQHF. CDR3 nucleotides: TGCAGCGCCCTCCTAGGGACAGGCAATCAGCCCCAGCATTTT. The J gene is TRBJ1-5, the V gene TRBV29-1; 7 bases fit TRBD1. The CDR3 sequence is 14 residues long. J lost 2 bases, V lost 7 bases, and 8 bases had no gene match. Germline V gives CDR1 SQVTM, CDR2 ANQGSEA. The whole variable domain, filled in from reference TRBV29-1 and TRBJ1-5, reads SAVISQKPSRDICQRGTSLTIQCQVDSQVTMMFWYRQQPGQSLTLIATANQGSEATYESGFVIDKFPISRPNLTFSTLTVSNMSPEDSSIYLCSALLGTGNQPQHFGDGTRLSIL.